This is a list of T cell receptor beta chains from one sample in a study of T cell responses to AZD1222 COVID-19 vaccine. Method: immunoSEQ multiplex PCR; TCRdb's copy keeps in-frame clones and lacks some. The repertoire holds about 180,000 clones, around 89% seen once, with around 26% in the top ten. Sequences were derived from peripheral blood, sampled 28 days after the second AZD1222 dose. Receptor source: an adult who received the AZD1222 COVID-19 vaccine. The CDR3 runs from the conserved cysteine through the conserved F or W. A D gene is named only where the DNA matches it firmly. The size field is filled for only some rows; it gives once, few, many or a size class.

cdr3_aa: CASSLTVSTDTQYF
cdr3_nt: TGTGCCAGCAGTTTGACAGTTAGCACAGATACGCAGTATTTT
v_call: TRBV6-5
d_call: NA
clone_size: NA
j_call: TRBJ2-3

cdr3_aa: CATERGTSGRWGQETQYF
cdr3_nt: TGTGCCACCGAAAGGGGGACTAGCGGGAGATGGGGTCAAGAGACCCAGTACTTC
v_call: TRBV19
d_call: TRBD2
clone_size: NA
j_call: TRBJ2-5

cdr3_aa: CASSEAPGNTYGYTF
cdr3_nt: TGTGCCAGCAGTGAAGCCCCAGGAAACACTTATGGCTACACCTTC
v_call: TRBV6-1
d_call: NA
clone_size: NA
j_call: TRBJ1-2

cdr3_aa: CASSLIDVGTGYNTDTQYF
cdr3_nt: TGTGCCAGCTCACTAATAGACGTCGGGACAGGGTATAATACAGATACGCAGTATTTT
v_call: TRBV18
d_call: TRBD1
clone_size: NA
j_call: TRBJ2-3

cdr3_aa: CASSLWADRNSNQPQHF
cdr3_nt: TGTGCCAGCAGCTTGTGGGCTGACAGAAATAGCAATCAGCCCCAGCATTTT
v_call: TRBV5-6
d_call: NA
clone_size: NA
j_call: TRBJ1-5

cdr3_aa: CASSFAGGDTQYF
cdr3_nt: TGTGCCAGCAGTTTTGCGGGGGGCGATACGCAGTATTTT
v_call: TRBV6-5
d_call: TRBD2
clone_size: NA
j_call: TRBJ2-3

cdr3_aa: CATYRQDTEAFF
cdr3_nt: TGTGCCACCTATCGACAGGACACTGAAGCTTTCTTT
v_call: TRBV19
d_call: NA
clone_size: once
j_call: TRBJ1-1

cdr3_aa: CSAQGVGQFF
cdr3_nt: TGCAGTGCTCAGGGTGTTGGGCAGTTCTTC
v_call: TRBV20-1
d_call: NA
clone_size: NA
j_call: TRBJ2-1

cdr3_aa: CASRGDRGRNEQYF
cdr3_nt: TGCGCCAGCAGGGGGGACAGGGGGCGAAACGAGCAGTACTTC
v_call: TRBV5-1
d_call: TRBD1
clone_size: once
j_call: TRBJ2-7

cdr3_aa: CASSVGGFGELFF
cdr3_nt: TGTGCCAGCAGCGTAGGGGGCTTCGGGGAGCTGTTTTTT
v_call: TRBV9
d_call: NA
clone_size: NA
j_call: TRBJ2-2

cdr3_aa: CASSLAAGSSYNEQFF
cdr3_nt: TGCGCCAGCAGCTTGGCCGCCGGGAGTTCCTACAATGAGCAGTTCTTC
v_call: TRBV5-1
d_call: NA
clone_size: NA
j_call: TRBJ2-1

cdr3_aa: CASSLASGREETQYF
cdr3_nt: TGCGCCAGCAGCTTGGCTAGCGGGAGGGAAGAGACCCAGTACTTC
v_call: TRBV5-1
d_call: TRBD2
clone_size: NA
j_call: TRBJ2-5

cdr3_aa: CASSPSAIAMNTEAFF
cdr3_nt: TGTGCCAGCAGTCCCTCGGCCATTGCCATGAACACTGAAGCTTTCTTT
v_call: TRBV6-2/TRBV6-3
d_call: NA
clone_size: NA
j_call: TRBJ1-1

cdr3_aa: CASSKGGVARETQYF
cdr3_nt: TGTGCCAGTAGTAAAGGCGGAGTGGCCAGAGAGACCCAGTACTTC
v_call: TRBV19
d_call: NA
clone_size: NA
j_call: TRBJ2-5

cdr3_aa: CASSPRETQYF
cdr3_nt: TGTGCCAGCAGTCCCCGAGAGACCCAGTACTTC
v_call: TRBV28
d_call: NA
clone_size: NA
j_call: TRBJ2-5

cdr3_aa: CASSGNRDEQYF
cdr3_nt: TGTGCCAGCAGCGGAAACAGGGACGAGCAGTACTTC
v_call: TRBV28
d_call: NA
clone_size: NA
j_call: TRBJ2-7

cdr3_aa: CSASSLETGDVNEQYF
cdr3_nt: TGCAGTGCTAGTAGTTTGGAGACAGGGGATGTCAACGAGCAGTACTTC
v_call: TRBV20-1
d_call: TRBD1
clone_size: once
j_call: TRBJ2-7

cdr3_aa: CASSARVAEAFF
cdr3_nt: TGTGCCAGCAGCGCTAGGGTTGCTGAAGCTTTCTTT
v_call: TRBV13
d_call: NA
clone_size: once
j_call: TRBJ1-1

cdr3_aa: CASSIGTASTDTQYF
cdr3_nt: TGTGCCAGCAGTATCGGGACGGCGAGCACAGATACGCAGTATTTT
v_call: TRBV6-1
d_call: NA
clone_size: once
j_call: TRBJ2-3

cdr3_aa: CASSLGQALMNSPLHF
cdr3_nt: TGTGCCAGCAGTTTGGGGCAGGCCCTCATGAATTCACCCCTCCACTTT
v_call: TRBV28
d_call: NA
clone_size: NA
j_call: TRBJ1-6

cdr3_aa: CASRSGTSGGGEQFF
cdr3_nt: TGTGCCAGCAGATCCGGGACTAGCGGTGGGGGTGAGCAGTTCTTC
v_call: TRBV3-1/TRBV3-2
d_call: TRBD2
clone_size: NA
j_call: TRBJ2-1

cdr3_aa: CATRTSVNEQFF
cdr3_nt: TGTGCCACCCGGACTAGCGTCAATGAGCAGTTCTTC
v_call: TRBV27
d_call: TRBD2
clone_size: once
j_call: TRBJ2-1

cdr3_aa: CASSFNIFGELFF
cdr3_nt: TGTGCCAGCAGCTTCAATATTTTCGGGGAGCTGTTTTTT
v_call: TRBV3-1/TRBV3-2
d_call: NA
clone_size: few
j_call: TRBJ2-2

cdr3_aa: CAISESKGSSGRVNEQYF
cdr3_nt: TGTGCCATCAGTGAGTCGAAGGGGTCTAGCGGGAGGGTGAACGAGCAGTACTTC
v_call: TRBV10-3
d_call: TRBD2
clone_size: NA
j_call: TRBJ2-7

cdr3_aa: CASSPGLGEAFF
cdr3_nt: TGTGCCAGCAGCCCTGGACTGGGTGAAGCTTTCTTT
v_call: TRBV11-3
d_call: NA
clone_size: NA
j_call: TRBJ1-1

cdr3_aa: CAGGGLSYEQYF
cdr3_nt: TGTGCCGGGGGGGGACTGTCCTACGAGCAGTACTTC
v_call: TRBV6-5
d_call: TRBD2
clone_size: NA
j_call: TRBJ2-7

cdr3_aa: CASSPGRLSYGYTF
cdr3_nt: TGTGCCAGCAGCCCAGGGAGGCTTTCCTATGGCTACACCTTC
v_call: TRBV5-5
d_call: NA
clone_size: NA
j_call: TRBJ1-2

cdr3_aa: CASSLWQTNEKLFF
cdr3_nt: TGTGCCAGCAGTTTGTGGCAGACTAATGAAAAACTGTTTTTT
v_call: TRBV28
d_call: NA
clone_size: NA
j_call: TRBJ1-4

cdr3_aa: CASSLWRLAGGPGELFF
cdr3_nt: TGTGCCAGCAGTTTGTGGAGACTAGCGGGAGGGCCGGGGGAGCTGTTTTTT
v_call: TRBV28
d_call: TRBD2
clone_size: NA
j_call: TRBJ2-2

cdr3_aa: CASSQDTRTGHEKLFF
cdr3_nt: TGCGCCAGCAGCCAAGACACAAGGACAGGGCACGAAAAACTGTTTTTT
v_call: TRBV4-3
d_call: TRBD1
clone_size: NA
j_call: TRBJ1-4

cdr3_aa: CASSQDYRGAGNEQFF
cdr3_nt: TGTGCCAGCAGCCAGGACTACAGGGGGGCGGGTAATGAGCAGTTCTTC
v_call: TRBV14
d_call: TRBD1
clone_size: NA
j_call: TRBJ2-1

cdr3_aa: CASRGTGPGELFF
cdr3_nt: TGTGCCAGCAGGGGGACAGGGCCCGGGGAGCTGTTTTTT
v_call: TRBV7-3
d_call: TRBD1
clone_size: NA
j_call: TRBJ2-2

cdr3_aa: CASSLSSTDGYTF
cdr3_nt: TGTGCCAGCAGTTTGTCGTCAACGGATGGCTACACCTTC
v_call: TRBV28
d_call: NA
clone_size: NA
j_call: TRBJ1-2

cdr3_aa: CASSPHRLAGTLYYEQYF
cdr3_nt: TGCGCCAGCAGCCCGCATCGACTAGCGGGAACCCTGTACTACGAGCAGTACTTC
v_call: TRBV5-1
d_call: TRBD2
clone_size: NA
j_call: TRBJ2-7

cdr3_aa: CASAPDYRSYEQYF
cdr3_nt: TGTGCCAGCGCCCCAGATTACAGAAGCTACGAGCAGTACTTC
v_call: TRBV7-2
d_call: NA
clone_size: few
j_call: TRBJ2-7